What follows describes a single T cell receptor (beta chain). The sample is drawn from a study of CD8 T cells in Susac syndrome. RNA in amounts of about 0.5 to 1 ug was reverse transcribed with random hexamers. immunoSEQ multiplex PCR amplified TCR beta CDR3 across 54 Vbeta, 13 Jbeta. TCRdb re-called the immunoSEQ multiplex PCR reads through MiXCR, storing one row per CDR3 protein. The data show 400,000 or so distinct CDR3 sequences, around 83% seen once. V was pared by 4 bases and J by 3 bases, with 9 bases between. The CDR3 has 13 amino acids. The germline gives CDR1 ENHRY, CDR2 SYGVKD. TEMRA cells were enriched by FACS, and CD4+ and CD8+ T cells were negatively isolated.

The source material was CD8+ T cells from PBMCs. The origin of this receptor is a human donor with multiple sclerosis. The rearrangement uses TRBV10-3 and TRBJ2-5; D gene uncertain. CDR3 sequence reads: CAISVEVKETQYF. The CDR3 nucleotides read TGTGCCATCAGTGTTGAGGTTAAAGAGACCCAGTACTTC.